This note documents a single T cell receptor (beta chain) sequence. The data originate from a study of technical replicates of blood from a few donors. Clones were read by immunoSEQ multiplex PCR, and TCRdb kept only the in-frame ones, dropping some. The table lists more than 75,000 clones, approximately 94% of them singletons. Germline-derived CDR1 and CDR2 are DFQATT and SNEGSKA (reference sequence). The CDR3 consists of 11 residues. V shed 2 bases and J shed 7 bases, with 9 bases lying between them. Sequenced input: T cells isolated from PBMCs. The sequence derives from a human donor in good health. The chain recombines TRBV20-1 with TRBJ2-7, with D possibly TRBD1 on 5 matching bases. DNA for the CDR3: TGCAGTGCTAGAAGGGGTGGGGAGCAGTACTTC. Its translation is CSARRGGEQYF.